This TCR beta chain was profiled in a study of cytomegalovirus exposure and HLA in healthy donors. A note on this clone: Its antigen is currently unknown.

The CDR3 consists of 13 residues. Trimming took 3 bases from V and 5 from J, leaving 8 bases between them. The germline CDR1 and CDR2 sequences are SGHVS and FNYEAQ. Broader study findings: High sensitivity and specificity were reportedly achieved when the classifier diagnosed cytomegalovirus status. Across all donors, roughly uniform sequencing depth was an assumption of the presence/absence analyses. With DRB1 most and HLA-C fewest, TCR association rates differed between HLA loci in a later analysis.

The PCR used 60 Vbeta and 13 Jbeta primers. Method: immunoSEQ multiplex PCR; TCRdb's copy keeps in-frame clones and lacks some. This table holds a few hundred thousand clones, 70% to 90% found once. The specimen sequenced was PBMCs. The chain has TRBV7-6 and TRBJ1-5, with unresolved D. The receptor was derived from a woman under 30 in good health and CMV-seronegative. The CDR3 DNA sequence: TGTGCCAGCAGCTTGTACCCGGATCAGCCCCAGCATTTT. Residues: CASSLYPDQPQHF.